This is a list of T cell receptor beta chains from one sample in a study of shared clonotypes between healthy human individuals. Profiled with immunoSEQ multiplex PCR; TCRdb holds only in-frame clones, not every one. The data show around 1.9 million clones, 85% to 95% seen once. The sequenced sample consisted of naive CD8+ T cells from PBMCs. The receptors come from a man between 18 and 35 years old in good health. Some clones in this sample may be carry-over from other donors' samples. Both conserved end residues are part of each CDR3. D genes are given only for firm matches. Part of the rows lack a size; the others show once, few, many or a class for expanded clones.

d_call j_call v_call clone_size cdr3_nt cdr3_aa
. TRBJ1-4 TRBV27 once TGTGCCAGCAGTTCTCCCCGCACTGGACCGTACAATGAAAAACTGTTTTTT CASSSPRTGPYNEKLFF
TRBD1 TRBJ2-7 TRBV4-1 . TGCGCCAGCAGCCAAGGACCCGGGACAGGGGCCTACGAGCAGTACTTC CASSQGPGTGAYEQYF
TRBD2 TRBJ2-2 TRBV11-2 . TGTGCCAGCAGCTTCCATAGCGGGGACGACACCGGGGAGCTGTTTTTT CASSFHSGDDTGELFF
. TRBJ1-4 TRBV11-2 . TGTGCCAGCAGCAGCTCCAACGGTGGGGTTGGGGAAAAACTGTTTTTT CASSSSNGGVGEKLFF
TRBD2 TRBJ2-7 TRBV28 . TGTGCCAGCAGTGCCGGGGCTAGCGGTTACTACGAGCAGTACTTC CASSAGASGYYEQYF
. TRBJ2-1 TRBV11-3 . TGTGCCAGCAGCTTAGTTGGGAGTGGGGCCTACAATGAGCAGTTCTTC CASSLVGSGAYNEQFF
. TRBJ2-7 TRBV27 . TGTGCCAGCAGTTTATCGGGACCTCTAGGGGCCTACGAGCAGTACTTC CASSLSGPLGAYEQYF
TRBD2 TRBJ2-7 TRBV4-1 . TGCGCCAGCAGCCAAGCTAGGGGACTAGCGGCTTCCTACGAGCAGTACTTC CASSQARGLAASYEQYF
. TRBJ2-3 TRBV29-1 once TGCAGCGTTGAGTCCACAGGGATGTGGGGTATAACAGATACGCAGTATTTT CSVESTGMWGITDTQYF
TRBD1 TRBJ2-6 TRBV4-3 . TGCGCCAGCAGCCAAGTACGAGGTATCGGGACAGGGGACTCTGGGGCCAACGTCCTGACTTTC CASSQVRGIGTGDSGANVLTF
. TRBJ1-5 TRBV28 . TGTGCCAGCAGGGGAAAGTGGAAAGGGGGCAATCAGCCCCAGCATTTT CASRGKWKGGNQPQHF
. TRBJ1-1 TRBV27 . TGTGCCAGCAGTCCGGGATATAACACTGAAGCTTTCTTT CASSPGYNTEAFF
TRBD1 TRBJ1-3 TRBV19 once TGTGCCAGTAGGATGGACCTTCAGGGGGTCGAGGAAAACACCATATATTTT CASRMDLQGVEENTIYF
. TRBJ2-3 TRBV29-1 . TGCAGCGTTGAAGATCGGCTCGACGGAGTAGCCGGGGATACGCAGTATTTT CSVEDRLDGVAGDTQYF
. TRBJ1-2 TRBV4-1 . TGCGCCAGCAGCCAAGGCGACGGGATTAACTATGGCTACACCTTC CASSQGDGINYGYTF
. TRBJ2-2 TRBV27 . TGTGCCAGCAGTTTAGTTGACCAGACCGGGGAGCTGTTTTTT CASSLVDQTGELFF
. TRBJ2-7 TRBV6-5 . TGTGCCAGCAGTACCAGGGGACCCTACGAGCAGTACTTC CASSTRGPYEQYF
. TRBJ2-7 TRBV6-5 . TGTGCCAGCAGGAACCAAATATCCTACGAGCGGTACTTC CASRNQISYERYF
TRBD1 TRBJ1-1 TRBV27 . TGTGCCAGCAGTCCAAGTTGGGGGGAGACAGGGGCCAACACTGAAGCTTTCTTT CASSPSWGETGANTEAFF
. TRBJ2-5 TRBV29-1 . TGCAGCGTGTGGGGAACGACGGTGTACCAAGAGACCCAGTACTTC CSVWGTTVYQETQYF
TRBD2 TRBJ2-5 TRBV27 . TGTGCCAGCAGTCTCCGGGCTAGCGGGTACCAAGAGACCCAGTACTTC CASSLRASGYQETQYF
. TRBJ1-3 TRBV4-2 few TGTGCCAGCAGCCAAGATCGAGGGTCCCTCTCCATATATTTT CASSQDRGSLSIYF
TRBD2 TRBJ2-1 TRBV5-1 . TGCGCCAGCAGCCCGGAAGCGGGAGCGAGGGATGAGCAGTTCTTC CASSPEAGARDEQFF
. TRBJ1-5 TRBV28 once TGTGCCAGCAGTACTTGGCGGGACTCCCCAAGTCAGCCCCAGCATTTT CASSTWRDSPSQPQHF
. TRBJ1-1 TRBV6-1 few TGTGCCAGCAGTGAATTTGACAAGTCGAACACTGAAGCTTTCTTT CASSEFDKSNTEAFF
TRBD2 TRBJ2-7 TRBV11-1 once TGTGCCAGCAGCTTAGTCGTAGCGGGTGGCTTAAGCCACGAGCAGTACTTC CASSLVVAGGLSHEQYF
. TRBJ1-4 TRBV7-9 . TGTGCCAGCAGCGCCCGGGATTCTGGTGAAAAACTGTTTTTT CASSARDSGEKLFF
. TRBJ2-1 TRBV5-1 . TGCGCCAGCAGCTTGGTCAGGGGATCCTACAATGAGCAGTTCTTC CASSLVRGSYNEQFF
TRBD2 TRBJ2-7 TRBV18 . TGTGCCAGCTCACCAATGGGACTAGCGGGGGTAACCTACGAGCAGTACTTC CASSPMGLAGVTYEQYF
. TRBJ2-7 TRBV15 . TGTGCCACCAGCAGAGTGTCCCCGGTCGAGCAGTACTTC CATSRVSPVEQYF
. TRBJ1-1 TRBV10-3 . TGTGCCATCACCCCGGGGGACAAGAGCACTGAAGCTTTCTTT CAITPGDKSTEAFF
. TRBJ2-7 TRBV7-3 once TGTGCCAGCAGCCCTTCGCCGGACCACGAGCAGTACTTC CASSPSPDHEQYF
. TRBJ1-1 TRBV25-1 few TGTGCCAGCAGCGGGGACCAGAACACTGAAGCTTTCTTT CASSGDQNTEAFF
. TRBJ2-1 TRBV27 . TGTGCCAGCAGTTTAGCGGGACACTACAATGAGCAGTTCTTC CASSLAGHYNEQFF
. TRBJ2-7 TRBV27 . TGTGCCAGCAGTTTATCCGCCCCAGGGGAGTGGTCCTACGAGCAGTACTTC CASSLSAPGEWSYEQYF
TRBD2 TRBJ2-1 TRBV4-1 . TGCGCCAGCAGCCAAGGAGCGGGATACAATGAGCAGTTCTTC CASSQGAGYNEQFF
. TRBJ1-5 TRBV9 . TGTGCCAGCAGCAACGGTGGTCAGCCCCAGCATTTT CASSNGGQPQHF
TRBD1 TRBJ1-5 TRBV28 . TGTGCCAGCAGTCCCCAGGGGGTTCGCAATCAGCCCCAGCATTTT CASSPQGVRNQPQHF
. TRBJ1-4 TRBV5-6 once TGTGCCAGCAGTCCCGGGCTAGCTGAAAAACTGTTTTTT CASSPGLAEKLFF
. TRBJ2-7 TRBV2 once TGTGCCAGCAGTGCGGGTTTACCCTACGAGCAGTACTTC CASSAGLPYEQYF
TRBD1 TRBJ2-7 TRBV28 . TGTGCCAGCAGCTGGGACAGAGGGATCTACGAGCAGTACTTC CASSWDRGIYEQYF
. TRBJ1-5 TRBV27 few TGTGCCAGCAGTTTGTCTGCAAATCAGCCCCAGCATTTT CASSLSANQPQHF
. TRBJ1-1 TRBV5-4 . TGTGCCAGCAGCTTGGGGACCTACACTGAAGCTTTCTTT CASSLGTYTEAFF
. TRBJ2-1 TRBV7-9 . TGTGCCAGCAGTATAGGGACTCCGAAGCAGTTCTTC CASSIGTPKQFF
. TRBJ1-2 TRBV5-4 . TGTGCCAGCAGCTTGTATGGGGCAGGGTGGGGTGGCTACACCTTC CASSLYGAGWGGYTF
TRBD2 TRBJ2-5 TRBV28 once TGTGCCAGCAGTTTAGAGGCCCTCCTAGCGGGGCAAGAGACCCAGTACTTC CASSLEALLAGQETQYF
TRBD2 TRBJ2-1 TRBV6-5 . TGTGCCAGCAGGGGGACTAGCGGGATGGAGCAGTTCTTC CASRGTSGMEQFF
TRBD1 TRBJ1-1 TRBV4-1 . TGCGCCAGCAGCCAGAGTTCGACAGGGGCGGATAAGTCTGAAGCTTTCTTT CASSQSSTGADKSEAFF
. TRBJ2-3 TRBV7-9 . TGTGCCAGCAGCTTCTCTGCGGGAAAGACCACAGATACGCAGTATTTT CASSFSAGKTTDTQYF
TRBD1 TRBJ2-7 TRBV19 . TGTGCCAGTACCGTCGCCGGGACAGGGGGATACGAGCAGTACTTC CASTVAGTGGYEQYF
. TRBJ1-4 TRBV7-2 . TGTGCCAGCAGCCGCGGACGGATAACTAATGAAAAACTGTTTTTT CASSRGRITNEKLFF
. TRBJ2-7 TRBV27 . TGTGCCAGCAGTTTCGGTCTAAACTACGAGCAGTACTTC CASSFGLNYEQYF
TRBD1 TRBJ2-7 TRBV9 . TGTGCCAGCAGCGGTTCAGGGGGAAACTACGAGCAGTACTTC CASSGSGGNYEQYF
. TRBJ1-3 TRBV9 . TGTGCCAGCAGCACTACCTTGACAGGAGATGGAAACACCATATATTTT CASSTTLTGDGNTIYF
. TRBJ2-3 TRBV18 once TGTGCCAGCTCACCGGTGGCGGGACCTCCAGATACGCAGTATTTT CASSPVAGPPDTQYF
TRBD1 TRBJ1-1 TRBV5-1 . TGCGCCAGCAGCTTGGACAGGGGCTACCTGATGAACACTGAAGCTTTCTTT CASSLDRGYLMNTEAFF
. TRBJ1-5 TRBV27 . TGTGCCAGCAGCCCCCGGATGGGAAGGATCGTTCGCAATCAGCCCCAGCATTTT CASSPRMGRIVRNQPQHF